These T cell receptor beta chains were read from a single sample in a study of Graves' ophthalmopathy and Graves' hyperthyroidism. TCRdb called the multiplex PCR reads again in MiXCR, with one record for every CDR3 protein. The profile shows fewer than 600,000 distinct CDR3 sequences, approximately 14% of them singletons. The specimen sequenced was blood. All receptors derive from a woman younger than 45 with Graves' ophthalmopathy. Both conserved end residues are part of each CDR3. The order of the fields is V gene, J gene, D gene, clone size, CDR3 DNA, CDR3 protein. D genes are given only for firm matches. Size tells how often a clone was seen (once, few, many) or the class of an expanded clone, and some rows leave it out.

V: TRBV27
J: TRBJ1-5
D: TRBD1
size: many
DNA: TGTGCCAGCATCCCCCGGGACAGGGCTTTCTATCAGCCCCAGCATTTT
CDR3: CASIPRDRAFYQPQHF

V: TRBV2
J: TRBJ2-2
D: TRBD2
size: many
DNA: TGTGCCAGCAGCGTGACGACTAGCGGAAAGAACACCGGGGAGCTGTTTTTT
CDR3: CASSVTTSGKNTGELFF

V: TRBV5-1
J: TRBJ2-7
D: TRBD2
size: few
DNA: TGCGCCAGCAGCACGGGACTAGCGGGAGCCGAGCAGTACTTC
CDR3: CASSTGLAGAEQYF

V: TRBV4-1
J: TRBJ2-7
D: TRBD1
size: many
DNA: TGCGCCAGCAGCCCACAGGGGATCCTAGAGGAGCAGTACTTC
CDR3: CASSPQGILEEQYF

V: TRBV6-5
J: TRBJ1-1
D: NA
size: many
DNA: TGTGCCAGCAGTAGACAAGGCATTCTCGGCACTGAAGCTTTCTTT
CDR3: CASSRQGILGTEAFF

V: TRBV12-3/TRBV12-4
J: TRBJ1-1
D: TRBD1
size: many
DNA: TGTGCCAGCAGCTACGGGACAGGGAGGGAAGCTTTCTTT
CDR3: CASSYGTGREAFF

V: TRBV25-1
J: TRBJ1-2
D: NA
size: NA
DNA: TGTGCCACCGCCTCGTATTATGGCTACACCTTC
CDR3: CATASYYGYTF

V: TRBV2
J: TRBJ2-5
D: TRBD2
size: NA
DNA: TGTGCCCGTAATCCGGGCGGGGGGGCTCGAGAGACCCAGTACTTC
CDR3: CARNPGGGARETQYF

V: TRBV4-1
J: TRBJ2-7
D: NA
size: NA
DNA: TGCGCCAGCAGCCAAGCGGAGGGGGGAAGGTTTTACGAGCAGTACTTC
CDR3: CASSQAEGGRFYEQYF

V: TRBV12-3/TRBV12-4
J: TRBJ1-2
D: NA
size: many
DNA: TGTGCCAGCAGTTTTTCCGAGGGTTATGGCTACACCTTC
CDR3: CASSFSEGYGYTF

V: TRBV28
J: TRBJ2-5
D: TRBD2
size: many
DNA: TGTGCCAGCAGTACCCAAGTGGGGAGGGTGGAGACCCAGTACTTC
CDR3: CASSTQVGRVETQYF

V: TRBV30
J: TRBJ2-4
D: TRBD2
size: NA
DNA: TGTGCCTGGAGTCACTGGGGGGGGGTCATTCAGTACTTC
CDR3: CAWSHWGGVIQYF

V: TRBV2
J: TRBJ2-5
D: TRBD1
size: many
DNA: TGTGCCAGCAGTGAGGGACAGGGGATCGAGACCCAGTACTTC
CDR3: CASSEGQGIETQYF

V: TRBV6-5
J: TRBJ2-5
D: TRBD2
size: many
DNA: TGTGCCAGCAGTCCGAGGACTAGCGGACAAGAGACCCAGTACTTC
CDR3: CASSPRTSGQETQYF

V: TRBV28
J: TRBJ2-7
D: NA
size: few
DNA: TGTGCCAGCAGTGTTAGCGGAGAGGGGTCCTACGAGCAGTACTTC
CDR3: CASSVSGEGSYEQYF

V: TRBV29-1
J: TRBJ1-2
D: TRBD1
size: many
DNA: TGCAGCGCCCCTTTGACCCTAGACAGGGGGCGCCTGGAATATGGCTACACCTTC
CDR3: CSAPLTLDRGRLEYGYTF

V: TRBV12-3/TRBV12-4
J: TRBJ1-1
D: NA
size: NA
DNA: TGTGCCAGCAGAGGTGTTGCTATGAACACTGAGGCTTTCTTT
CDR3: CASRGVAMNTEAFF

V: TRBV4-2
J: TRBJ1-2
D: TRBD1
size: NA
DNA: TGTGCCAGCAGCCATCCCGGACAGGGGGCGGGTGGCTACACCTTC
CDR3: CASSHPGQGAGGYTF

V: TRBV20-1
J: TRBJ2-2
D: NA
size: many
DNA: TGCAGTGCTAGACCCCTAGGGGGGCTCACCAACACCGGGGAGCTGTTTTTT
CDR3: CSARPLGGLTNTGELFF

V: TRBV7-9
J: TRBJ2-7
D: NA
size: few
DNA: TGTGCCAGCAGTCCCGACAGTAATCCCTCCGAGCAGTACTTC
CDR3: CASSPDSNPSEQYF

V: TRBV24-1
J: TRBJ2-5
D: TRBD2
size: NA
DNA: TGTGCCACCAGTGCAACGAGGGAGGGAGATGGAGAGACCCAGTACTTC
CDR3: CATSATREGDGETQYF

V: TRBV30
J: TRBJ1-1
D: NA
size: NA
DNA: TGTGCCTGGAGCCCCGCTGAGAGGGAAGCTTTCTTT
CDR3: CAWSPAEREAFF

V: TRBV20-1
J: TRBJ2-5
D: NA
size: many
DNA: TGCAGTGCTAGAGATGATCCAAAGACCCAGTACTTC
CDR3: CSARDDPKTQYF

V: TRBV19
J: TRBJ1-2
D: NA
size: many
DNA: TGTGCCAGTAGTATAGATGGTGGCTATGGCTACACCTTC
CDR3: CASSIDGGYGYTF

V: TRBV19
J: TRBJ1-1
D: NA
size: many
DNA: TGTGCCAGTTTCCAGGGTTGGTCTTTCTTT
CDR3: CASFQGWSFF

V: TRBV4-1
J: TRBJ2-5
D: NA
size: many
DNA: TGCGCCAGCAGCCCTTCGGGGTCGGTGCTATTAGAGACCCAGTACTTC
CDR3: CASSPSGSVLLETQYF

V: TRBV5-6
J: TRBJ2-3
D: TRBD2
size: few
DNA: TGTGCCAGCAGCCCGGGCTGGATTAGCGGGAGGTTGGGCACAGATACGCAGTATTTT
CDR3: CASSPGWISGRLGTDTQYF

V: TRBV20-1
J: TRBJ2-7
D: TRBD1
size: many
DNA: TGCAGTGCTAGAGGCCCCGGGACAGGGAGCGAGCAGTACTTC
CDR3: CSARGPGTGSEQYF

V: TRBV12-3/TRBV12-4
J: TRBJ2-7
D: TRBD1
size: many
DNA: TGTGCCAGCACCAGGACAGGGGCGACCTACGAGCAGTACTTC
CDR3: CASTRTGATYEQYF

V: TRBV12-3/TRBV12-4
J: TRBJ2-2
D: NA
size: many
DNA: TGTGCCAGCAGTAAATTGCAGGGACCGAACACCGGGGAGCTGTTTTTT
CDR3: CASSKLQGPNTGELFF

V: TRBV30
J: TRBJ1-1
D: TRBD1
size: few
DNA: TGTGCCTGGAGCCCGAGCAGGGGGCACGGAGCTTTCTTT
CDR3: CAWSPSRGHGAFF

V: TRBV18
J: TRBJ1-2
D: NA
size: many
DNA: TGTGCCAGCTCACCATCCCCGCGCGGTGGCTACACCTTC
CDR3: CASSPSPRGGYTF

V: TRBV28
J: TRBJ2-7
D: TRBD2
size: NA
DNA: TGTGCCAGCAGTCCCAATTTATTTGGGCGGGAGTCCCCCTACGAGCAGTACTTC
CDR3: CASSPNLFGRESPYEQYF

V: TRBV2
J: TRBJ2-5
D: TRBD1
size: many
DNA: TGTGCCAGCAGAACCACCAGGGGGCACCAAGAGACCCAGTACTTC
CDR3: CASRTTRGHQETQYF

V: TRBV11-2
J: TRBJ1-1
D: NA
size: many
DNA: TGTGCCAGCAGCTTACCAACCGACAGTGGGGAGAACACTGAAGCTTTCTTT
CDR3: CASSLPTDSGENTEAFF

V: TRBV9
J: TRBJ1-2
D: NA
size: many
DNA: TGTGCCAGCAGCGTCTCCTGGCAGGCTAACTATGGCTACACCTTC
CDR3: CASSVSWQANYGYTF

V: TRBV12-3/TRBV12-4
J: TRBJ1-6
D: NA
size: many
DNA: TGTGCCAGCAGCCTGGGACGGCCGAGCTCCTATAATTCACCCCTCCACTTT
CDR3: CASSLGRPSSYNSPLHF

V: TRBV6-1
J: TRBJ1-2
D: TRBD1
size: NA
DNA: TGTGCCAGCAGTGCCGACAGGGCGGGAGGCTACACCTTC
CDR3: CASSADRAGGYTF

V: TRBV7-9
J: TRBJ2-5
D: NA
size: many
DNA: TGTGCCAGCAGCCGCAGCGCGACAGAGACCCAGTACTTC
CDR3: CASSRSATETQYF